These 10 T cell receptor beta chains came from one sample sequenced in a study of blood T cell repertoires in COVID-19. The repertoire was sequenced with immunoSEQ multiplex PCR; TCRdb's copy has only in-frame clones and lacks some. The sample holds approximately 140,000 clones, 70% to 90% seen once. Sample: PBMCs or T cells enriched from blood (not recorded which). All receptors derive from a young woman with acute COVID-19.

The rearrangement links TRBV28 to TRBJ1-3; 8 positions match TRBD1. Per germline, CDR1 MDHEN and CDR2 SYDVKM. Trimming took 6 bases from V and 4 from J; bases not matched to a gene: 5. CDR3 length: 14 amino acids. CDR3 coding DNA: TGTGCCAGCAGGGGGGGACAGGACGGAAACACCATATATTTT. Protein: CASRGGQDGNTIYF.

The chain carries TRBV19 and TRBJ2-1; D might be TRBD2 (5 bases). CDR1 is LNHDA, CDR2 SQIVND, per germline (reference sequence). This CDR3 has 20 amino acids. V gave up 4 bases and J gave up 0 bases, with 25 bases separating them. The CDR3 region is CASSRRTRATNLSSYNEQFF. For the CDR3, the DNA is TGTGCCAGTAGTAGAAGAACGCGGGCAACCAACCTCAGCTCCTACAATGAGCAGTTCTTC.

This clone appeared once. This chain connects TRBV4-2 to TRBJ2-5; weak D call: TRBD2 (5 bases). V lost 0 bases, J lost 5 bases, and 13 bases lay in between. Germline V gene sequence: CDR1 LGHNA, CDR2 YNFKEQ. This CDR3 is 15 amino acids long. CDR3 DNA: TGTGCCAGCAGCCAAGATCAACTCGGCGGGGAGACCCAGTACTTC. Amino acids: CASSQDQLGGETQYF.

The chain is built from TRBV4-3 and TRBJ2-7, with D possibly matching TRBD1 (6 bases). The CDR3 loop spans 17 amino acids. The germline CDR1 and CDR2 sequences are LGHNA and YSLEER. Trimming removed 0 bases from V and 0 bases from J, with 15 bases in between. CDR3 residues: CASSQDRDDRHSYEQYF. In nucleotides, the CDR3 is TGCGCCAGCAGCCAAGATCGCGACGACAGGCACTCCTACGAGCAGTACTTC.

The chain combines TRBV7-3 with TRBJ1-4; tentative D call: TRBD1 (5 bases). The V end was cut by 4 bases, the J end by 4 bases, with 13 bases between. Germline V lookup: CDR1 SGHTA, CDR2 FQGTGA. The CDR3 length is 15 residues. In DNA, the CDR3 is TGTGCCAGCAGCTCCACGGGGGGACTTAATGAAAAACTGTTTTTT. This encodes CASSSTGGLNEKLFF.

V gene TRBV5-4 combines with J gene TRBJ1-1; D is perhaps TRBD1 (5 bases). The CDR3 contains 16 residues. V lost 1 base and J lost 3, with 16 bases in between. Germline V lookup: CDR1 SGHNT, CDR2 YYREEE (reference sequence). CDR3 nucleotides: TGTGCCAGCAGCTTGCGGGGGTGGTACTCGGACACTGAAGCTTTCTTT. It specifies CASSLRGWYSDTEAFF.

This chain uses TRBV5-1 with TRBJ1-6; 11 bases line up with TRBD1. CDR1 and CDR2 from the germline V gene are SGHRS and YFSETQ. The junction had 2 bases not matched to a gene; V was cut back by 1 base and J by 8 bases. The CDR3 spans 15 residues. CDR3 amino acids: CASSLQDRGHSPLHF. The CDR3 DNA is TGCGCCAGCAGCTTGCAGGACAGGGGGCATTCACCCCTCCACTTT.

The chain carries TRBV6-1 and TRBJ1-1; no definite D call. The CDR3 totals 16 residues. V was pared by 4 bases and J by 2 bases, with 17 bases between. Germline loops: CDR1 MNHNS, CDR2 SASEGT. As DNA, the CDR3 is TGTGCCAGCAGTGCCGTTGGAGACCGTCTAAACACTGAAGCTTTCTTT. Translating gives CASSAVGDRLNTEAFF.

The sample holds one count of this clone. The chain employs TRBV7-2 and TRBJ1-2, with D possibly TRBD1 on 5 matching bases. Germline V gives CDR1 SGHTA, CDR2 FQGNSA. The V end lost 2 bases, the J end lost 0 bases, and 16 bases lay between the germline ends. This CDR3 region has 17 residues. The CDR3 sequence: CASSLNWAGMANYGYTF. DNA of the CDR3: TGTGCCAGCAGCTTAAATTGGGCAGGGATGGCTAACTATGGCTACACCTTC.

On this clone: Mismatch with germline at one junction end may stem from a read error. The chain uses TRBV5-8 and TRBJ2-1; 7 positions match TRBD1. Looked up from germline, CDR1 is SGHTS and CDR2 is YDEGEE. The CDR3 has 16 amino acids. CDR3 in amino acids: CASSLTGTNSFNEQFF. The CDR3 DNA sequence: TGTGCCAGCAGCCTGACAGGGACAAATTCCTTCAATGAGCAGTTCTTC. Looking up the rest from reference TRBV5-8 and TRBJ2-1 gives the full variable domain: EAGVTQSPTHLIKTRGQQATLRCSPISGHTSVYWYQQALGLGLQFLLWYDEGEERNRGNFPPRFSGRQFPNYSSELNVNALELEDSALYLCASSLTGTNSFNEQFFGPGTRLTVL.